This is a list of T cell receptor beta chains from one sample in a study of blood T cell repertoires in COVID-19. TCRdb's copy holds only in-frame clones and misses some; the assay was immunoSEQ multiplex PCR. This table holds roughly 160,000 clones, roughly 82% found once. Sample: PBMCs or T cells enriched from blood (not recorded which). The receptors were gathered from a man aged 50-59 years who had recovered from COVID-19. CDR3s include the opening cysteine and the closing phenylalanine or tryptophan. The D gene is left open where the match is weak. Only part of the rows carry a size: once, few, many, or a class if the clone is expanded.

abundance	d_gene	v_gene	j_gene	CDR3nt	CDR3aa
.	.	TRBV27	TRBJ2-7	TGTGCCAGCAGTTTGGGCTCCGCCTACGAGCAGTACTTC	CASSLGSAYEQYF
.	TRBD1	TRBV30	TRBJ2-6	TGTGCCTGGAGTGGCGGACAGGGGATCACCTCTGGGGCCAACGTCCTGACTTTC	CAWSGGQGITSGANVLTF
few	TRBD1	TRBV28	TRBJ2-1	TGTGCCAGCAGTTTGGGGACAGGGGTGGCGTTCTTC	CASSLGTGVAFF
.	TRBD1	TRBV7-7	TRBJ2-1	TGTGCCAGCAGCCACCCGGGACAGGCCCCCTACAATGAGCAGTTCTTC	CASSHPGQAPYNEQFF
.	TRBD2	TRBV5-1	TRBJ2-2	TGCGCCAGCCAGGGACTAGCGGGGGACACCGGGGAGCTGTTTTTT	CASQGLAGDTGELFF
.	.	TRBV11-2	TRBJ1-1	TGTGCCACCCAGCCCCTAGGGAGGGGGACTGAAGCTTTCTTT	CATQPLGRGTEAFF
few	TRBD1	TRBV6-5	TRBJ2-7	TGTGCCAGCAGTCCGGACAGGGTCGAGCAGTACTTC	CASSPDRVEQYF
.	.	TRBV19	TRBJ1-5	TGTGCCAGTAGTATTGTGACAGGTGGGCAGCCCCAGCATTTT	CASSIVTGGQPQHF
.	.	TRBV5-1	TRBJ2-7	TGCGCCAGCAGCTTGGCCGGGACACACGTCTACGAGCAGTACTTC	CASSLAGTHVYEQYF
.	TRBD1	TRBV6-5	TRBJ1-1	TGTGCCAGCAGTTACTCGACAGGGGGAGATGAAGCTTTCTTT	CASSYSTGGDEAFF